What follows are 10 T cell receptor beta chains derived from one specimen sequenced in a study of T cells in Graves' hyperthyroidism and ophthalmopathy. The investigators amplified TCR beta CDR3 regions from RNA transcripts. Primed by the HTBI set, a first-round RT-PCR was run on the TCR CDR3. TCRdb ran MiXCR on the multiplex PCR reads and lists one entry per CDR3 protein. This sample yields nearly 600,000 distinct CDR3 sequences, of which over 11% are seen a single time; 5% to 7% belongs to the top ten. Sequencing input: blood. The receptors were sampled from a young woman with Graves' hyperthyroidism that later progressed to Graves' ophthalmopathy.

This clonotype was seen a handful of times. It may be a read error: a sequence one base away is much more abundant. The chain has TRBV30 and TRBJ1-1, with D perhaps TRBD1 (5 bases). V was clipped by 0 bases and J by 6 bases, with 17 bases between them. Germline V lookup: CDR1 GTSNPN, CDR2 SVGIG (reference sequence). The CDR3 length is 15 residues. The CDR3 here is CAWSVLAGGKPEAFF. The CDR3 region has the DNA TGTGCCTGGAGTGTATTAGCCGGGGGGAAACCTGAAGCTTTCTTT.

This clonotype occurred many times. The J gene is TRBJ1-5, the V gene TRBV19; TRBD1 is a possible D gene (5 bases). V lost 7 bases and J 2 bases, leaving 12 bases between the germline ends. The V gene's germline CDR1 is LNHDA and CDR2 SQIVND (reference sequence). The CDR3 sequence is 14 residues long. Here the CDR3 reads CASTPGRGNQPQHF. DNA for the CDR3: TGTGCCAGTACTCCAGGGAGAGGCAATCAGCCCCAGCATTTT.

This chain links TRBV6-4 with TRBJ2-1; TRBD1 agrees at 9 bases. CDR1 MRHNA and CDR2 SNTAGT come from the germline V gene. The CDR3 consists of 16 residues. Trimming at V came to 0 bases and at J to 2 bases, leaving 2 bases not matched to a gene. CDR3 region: CASSDSGTGPYNEQFF. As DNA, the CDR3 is TGTGCCAGCAGTGACTCGGGGACAGGGCCCTACAATGAGCAGTTCTTC.

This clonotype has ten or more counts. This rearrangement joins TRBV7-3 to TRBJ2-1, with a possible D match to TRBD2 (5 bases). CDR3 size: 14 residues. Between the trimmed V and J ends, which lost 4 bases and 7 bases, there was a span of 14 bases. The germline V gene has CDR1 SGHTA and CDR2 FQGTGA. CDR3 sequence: CASSYDGGENEQFF. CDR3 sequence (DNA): TGTGCCAGCAGCTACGACGGAGGAGAAAATGAGCAGTTCTTC. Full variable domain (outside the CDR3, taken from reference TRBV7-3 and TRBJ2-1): GAGVSQTPSNKVTEKGKYVELRCDPISGHTALYWYRQSLGQGPEFLIYFQGTGAADDSGLPNDRFFAVRPEGSVSTLKIQRTERGDSAVYLCASSYDGGENEQFFGPGTRLTVL.

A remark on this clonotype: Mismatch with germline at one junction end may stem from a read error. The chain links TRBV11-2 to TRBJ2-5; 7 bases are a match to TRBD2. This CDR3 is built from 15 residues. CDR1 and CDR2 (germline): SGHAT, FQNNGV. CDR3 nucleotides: TGTGCCGGCAGCTTGGCCTCGGGACTACAAGAGACCCAGTACTTC. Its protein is CAGSLASGLQETQYF.

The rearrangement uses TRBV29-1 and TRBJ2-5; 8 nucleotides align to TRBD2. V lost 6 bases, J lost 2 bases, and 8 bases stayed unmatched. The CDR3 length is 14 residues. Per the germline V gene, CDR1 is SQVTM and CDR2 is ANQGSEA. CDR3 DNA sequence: TGCAGCGTGCCCCTAGCGGGTCCTCAAGAGACCCAGTACTTC. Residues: CSVPLAGPQETQYF. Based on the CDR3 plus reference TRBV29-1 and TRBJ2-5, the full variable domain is SAVISQKPSRDICQRGTSLTIQCQVDSQVTMMFWYRQQPGQSLTLIATANQGSEATYESGFVIDKFPISRPNLTFSTLTVSNMSPEDSSIYLCSVPLAGPQETQYFGPGTRLLVL.

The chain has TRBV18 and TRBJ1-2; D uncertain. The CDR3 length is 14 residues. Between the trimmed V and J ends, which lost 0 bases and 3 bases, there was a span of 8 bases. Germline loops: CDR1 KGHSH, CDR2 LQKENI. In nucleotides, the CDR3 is TGTGCCAGCTCACCACCCAGCGGACACTATGGCTACACCTTC. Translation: CASSPPSGHYGYTF. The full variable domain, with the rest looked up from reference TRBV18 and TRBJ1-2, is NAGVMQNPRHLVRRRGQEARLRCSPMKGHSHVYWYRQLPEEGLKFMVYLQKENIIDESGMPKERFSAEFPKEGPSILRIQQVVRGDSAAYFCASSPPSGHYGYTFGSGTRLTVV.

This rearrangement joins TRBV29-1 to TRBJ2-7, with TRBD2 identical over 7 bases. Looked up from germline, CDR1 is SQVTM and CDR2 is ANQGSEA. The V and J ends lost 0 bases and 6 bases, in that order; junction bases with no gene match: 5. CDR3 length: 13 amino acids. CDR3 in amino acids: CSVEEGGPGEQYF. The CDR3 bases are TGCAGCGTTGAAGAGGGAGGGCCGGGCGAGCAGTACTTC.

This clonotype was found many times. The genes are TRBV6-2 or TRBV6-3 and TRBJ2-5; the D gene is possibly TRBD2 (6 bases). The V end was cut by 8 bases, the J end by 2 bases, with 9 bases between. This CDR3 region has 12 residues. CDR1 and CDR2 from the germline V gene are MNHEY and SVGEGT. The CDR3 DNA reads TGTGCCAGCGTTGGGGGGCAAGAGACCCAGTACTTC. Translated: CASVGGQETQYF.

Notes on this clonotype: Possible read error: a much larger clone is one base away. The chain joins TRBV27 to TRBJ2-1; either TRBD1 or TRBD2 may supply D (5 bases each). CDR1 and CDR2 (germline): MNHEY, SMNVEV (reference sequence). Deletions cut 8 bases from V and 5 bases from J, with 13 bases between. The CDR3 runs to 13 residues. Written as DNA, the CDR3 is TGTGCCAGCGGGCTCGGGGCAGACAATGAGCAGTTCTTC. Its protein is CASGLGADNEQFF.